This T cell receptor beta chain came from a study of cytomegalovirus exposure and HLA in healthy donors. The study's findings and limits: Later findings reportedly placed an Asian-associated ancestry cluster below the approximately 630-donor mean for N-insertions. Being productive about 87% or about 30% of the time was typical of most TCR beta V segments in an earlier analysis. According to reports, the classifier identified cytomegalovirus status with high specificity and sensitivity.

Note on this clone: As yet, its antigen is unknown.

PCR primers comprised 60 Vbeta and 13 Jbeta primers. Assay: immunoSEQ multiplex PCR; the TCRdb copy retains only in-frame clones and omits some. This table holds 75,000 or so clones, 65% to 70% found once. There are 13 residues in the CDR3. V lost 4 bases and J lost 8; bases outside the gene matches: 7. Germline V gene lookup returns CDR1 SGDLS and CDR2 YYNGEE. V and J are TRBV9 and TRBJ1-1, with TRBD1 matching over 8 bases. The clonotype comes from a middle-aged man in good health and CMV-seropositive. Material: PBMCs. The CDR3 coding sequence is TGTGCCAGCAGCCCTCAGGGGGCAGGGGAAGCTTTCTTT. It specifies CASSPQGAGEAFF.